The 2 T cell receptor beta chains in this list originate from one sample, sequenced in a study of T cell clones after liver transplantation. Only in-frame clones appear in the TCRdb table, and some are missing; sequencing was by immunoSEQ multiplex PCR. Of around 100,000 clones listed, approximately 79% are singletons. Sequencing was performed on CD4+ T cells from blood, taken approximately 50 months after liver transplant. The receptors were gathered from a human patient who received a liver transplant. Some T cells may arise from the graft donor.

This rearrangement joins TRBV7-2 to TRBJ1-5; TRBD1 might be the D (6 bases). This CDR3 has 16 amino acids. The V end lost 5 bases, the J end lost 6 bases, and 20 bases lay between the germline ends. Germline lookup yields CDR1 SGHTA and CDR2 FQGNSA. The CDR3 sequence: CASSAQLQGRGQPQHF. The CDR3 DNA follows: TGTGCCAGCAGCGCCCAGCTACAGGGTAGGGGTCAGCCCCAGCATTTT.

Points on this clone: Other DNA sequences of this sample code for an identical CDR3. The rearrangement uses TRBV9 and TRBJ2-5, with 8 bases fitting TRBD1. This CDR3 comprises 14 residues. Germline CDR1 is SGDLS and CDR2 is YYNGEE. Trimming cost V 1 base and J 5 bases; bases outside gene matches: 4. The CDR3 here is CASSVQGAGETQYF. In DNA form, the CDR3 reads TGTGCCAGCAGCGTACAGGGGGCCGGGGAGACCCAGTACTTC.